Below, one TCR beta chain is given with its context. The V gene's germline CDR1 is LNHNV and CDR2 YYDKDF (reference sequence). The ends lost 0 bases at V and 4 bases at J; junction bases unmatched: 4. The CDR3 has 17 amino acids. These data come from a study of shared clonotypes between healthy human individuals. Study at large: CD4 naive cells filled three plates per donor, CD4 memory three, CD8 naive two and CD8 memory one.

Sequencing was performed with immunoSEQ multiplex PCR; in TCRdb, only in-frame clones are kept and a portion is missing. The repertoire holds under 550,000 clones, with around 96% as singletons. The sequenced material came from naive CD4+ T cells sorted from blood. As to subset: CD45RA+ positively selected. This TCR derives from a woman in her 30s in good health. The V and J genes are TRBV15 and TRBJ2-1, with 12 bases identical to TRBD2. The CDR3 reads CATSRDPLAGGYNEQFF. CDR3 sequence (DNA): TGTGCCACCAGCAGAGATCCTCTAGCGGGAGGGTACAATGAGCAGTTCTTC.